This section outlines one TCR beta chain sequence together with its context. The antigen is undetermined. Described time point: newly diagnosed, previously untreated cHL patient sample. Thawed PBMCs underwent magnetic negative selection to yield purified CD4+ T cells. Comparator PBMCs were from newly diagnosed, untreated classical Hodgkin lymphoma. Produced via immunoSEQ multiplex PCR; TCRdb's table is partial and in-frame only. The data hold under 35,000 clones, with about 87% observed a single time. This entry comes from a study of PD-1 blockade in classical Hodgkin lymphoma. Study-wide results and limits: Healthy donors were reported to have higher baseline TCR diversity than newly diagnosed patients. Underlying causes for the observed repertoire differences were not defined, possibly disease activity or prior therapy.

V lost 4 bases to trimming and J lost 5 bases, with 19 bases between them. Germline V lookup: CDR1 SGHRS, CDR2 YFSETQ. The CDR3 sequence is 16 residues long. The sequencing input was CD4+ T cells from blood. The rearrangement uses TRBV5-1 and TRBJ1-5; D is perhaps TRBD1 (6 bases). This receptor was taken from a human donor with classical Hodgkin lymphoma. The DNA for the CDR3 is TGCGCCAGCAGCGCCGGGATGGGGGGGCTGGATCAGCCCCAGCATTTT. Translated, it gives CASSAGMGGLDQPQHF.